The present T cell receptor (beta chain) was sequenced within a study of shared clonotypes between healthy human individuals (dated by TCRdb to about 2020). In terms of the full investigation: The cohort comprised a couple of women and a few men aged 18 to 49 years. Between about 0.94 and 10 billion PBMCs per donor were obtained by leukapheresis. Libraries were prepared and TCR repertoires were sequenced by different laboratories using diverse techniques, in order to increase sequencing depth and limit assay-specific biases. To estimate repertoire size and how much clonotypes are shared between individuals, the study performed deep sequencing of blood TCR repertoires from a handful of healthy adults.

The donors were healthy, HIV-negative adults who had no recently reported acute infections or vaccinations. Every donor was a Caucasian adult residing in Nashville, Tennessee, USA. In the unsorted samples, approximately 82 million PBMCs were counted, and genomic DNA was extracted using the QIAamp DNA Blood Mini kit. Blood was collected by leukapheresis, and PBMCs were isolated by Ficoll-Histopaque density gradient centrifugation and then cryopreserved in liquid nitrogen vapor phase. Study-level results and caveats: Based on pairwise subsampling, the degree of clonotype sharing among donors was expected to be affected by sequencing depth. Because the study included a small number of donors, the genetic and exposure-history diversity represented was limited. Sampling was restricted to blood, and TCR repertoires in tissues likely differ from the TCR repertoires found in blood.

TCR CDR3 regions were amplified from genomic DNA by multiplex PCR using the deep immunoSEQ assay. Extracted genomic DNA from each cell subset was distributed evenly across all wells of several immunoSEQ 96-well plates, and each plate was treated as a replicate. For unsorted PBMC, about 270 ng of genomic DNA, equivalent to around 30,000 T cell genomes, went into each replicate PCR. Unsorted PBMC genomic DNA was sequenced across ten immunoSEQ deep assay plates. The purified libraries were quantified using a Qubit 3.0 fluorometer, sized with a Bioanalyzer 2100, and then quantified again using the KAPA Library Quantification kit. A separate single-read 150-cycle Illumina NextSeq 550 flow cell was used to sequence each immunoSEQ 96-well plate. The original pipeline was this. Because the immunoSEQ output included only junctional sequences and no quality scores, the filtering could not be the same as the filtering used for full-length reads. Sequences were annotated with PyIR, a Python wrapper for IgBLAST v1.9, and V/J genes and CDR3 were assigned using IMGT germline references. Any read was removed if the V/J assignment was weak (E-value above 1e-6), the CDR3 was missing, or the read contained stop codons, out-of-frame junctions, or ambiguous translated residues. V3J clonotypes were defined as sequences sharing the same inferred V gene, J gene, and CDR3 amino acid sequence. Percentage overlap between repertoires was computed as shared unique clonotypes divided by the size of the smaller repertoire. RTK rarefaction, the Chao1 estimator, and Recon v2.1 estimates of unobserved clonotypes were used to assess repertoire richness. Not all clones reach the TCRdb copy of this immuneACCESS table, which keeps in-frame sequences only. Checked studies attribute under half of the gap to unresolved V genes and leave the rest unexplained. Clonal size and the V and J genes are those of that table, whereas D and trimming came from the DNA. This sample is represented by fewer than 550,000 clones; almost 80% of them were singletons. The top ten hold about an eighth of the sample.

In regard to this clone: What antigen it recognizes has not been identified. Base qualities are not provided; no much larger clone lies one nucleotide away.

Source material: PBMCs. The TCR was taken from a woman in her 40s in good health. Some clones in this sample may be carry-over from other donors' samples.

The DNA reads as follows: TGTGCCAGCAGCTGGAAAGTTGATTCACCCCTCCACTTT. Its coded protein is CASSWKVDSPLHF. Recombination connected TRBV7-2 to TRBJ1-6; a confident D gene designation cannot be given. Between the V and J ends, shortened by 4 bases and 8 bases respectively, the junction contains 9 bases. Via the germline V gene, CDR1 is SGHTA and CDR2 FQGNSA. The CDR3 measures 13 amino acids from cysteine to phenylalanine. Kept here is only the CDR3 DNA, which spans 39 bases and is read in frame from base 1.